Sequencing of this T cell receptor beta chain was carried out in a study of shared clonotypes between healthy human individuals. In regard to this clone: Other nucleotide sequences in the sample specify the same CDR3.

The data were produced by immunoSEQ multiplex PCR, yet TCRdb's version contains in-frame clones alone and is incomplete. This table holds around 700,000 clones, 55% to 85% found once. Germline-derived CDR1 and CDR2 are SGHVS and FNYEAQ. Trimming stripped 6 bases from V and 5 bases from J, with 4 bases between. The CDR3 length is 11 residues. This clonotype was obtained from a woman aged 25 to 39 in good health. Sequencing used memory CD4+ T cells sorted from blood. The subset: CD45RA-negative fraction. The rearrangement links TRBV7-6 to TRBJ2-2; D is ambiguous. CDR3 sequence (DNA): TGTGCCAGCAGTCTAACCGGGGAGCTGTTTTTT. It yields the protein CASSLTGELFF. Variable domain in full (rest from reference TRBV7-6 and TRBJ2-2): GAGVSQSPRYKVTKRGQDVALRCDPISGHVSLYWYRQALGQGPEFLTYFNYEAQQDKSGLPNDRFSAERPEGSISTLTIQRTEQRDSAMYRCASSLTGELFFGEGSRLTVL.